This T cell receptor beta chain was recovered during a study of T cell repertoires in cytomegalovirus infection. TCRdb processed the reads anew with MiXCR; each CDR3 protein has one entry. The sample consists of 370,000 or so distinct CDR3 sequences, about 32% of them appearing once. Trimming cost V 0 bases and J 0 bases; bases outside gene matches: 2. Looked up from germline, CDR1 is MNHEY and CDR2 is SVGAGI. This CDR3 has 15 residues. About this clonotype itself: Its specificity is not known.

The source of this sequence is a human donor in good health (CMV status not recorded). Some clones in this sample may be carry-over from other donors' samples. The specimen was cultured PBMCs, collected from culture after CMV antigen stimulation. The V gene is TRBV6-5, the J gene TRBJ2-7; 7 bases fit TRBD1. Here the CDR3 reads CASSYSGQRSYEQYF. The CDR3 DNA reads TGTGCCAGCAGTTACTCGGGACAGCGCTCCTACGAGCAGTACTTC.